This entry features one T cell receptor beta chain sequence. What it binds is unknown. The data belong to a study of CD8+ T cells in alopecia areata. Notes on the study in general: Elevated clonality characterized lesional scalp relative to normal scalp, particularly in alopecia totalis/universalis.

The sequencing template was cDNA reverse transcribed from extracted RNA. Produced via immunoSEQ multiplex PCR; TCRdb's table is partial and in-frame only. This sample has more than 200,000 clones; 67% occur once, and the top ten carry around 1.2%. Germline lookup yields CDR1 SEHNR and CDR2 FQNEAQ (reference sequence). V shed 6 bases, J shed 4 bases, and the junction held 11 bases outside the gene matches. There are 15 residues in the CDR3. This chain connects TRBV7-9 to TRBJ1-1; 7 bases fit TRBD1. The receptor was derived from a human donor with alopecia areata. Sequencing used CD4+ T cells sorted from blood, obtained at week 0. This CDR3 is CASRIVRGIGTEAFF. Here the CDR3 DNA reads TGTGCCAGCAGGATAGTCAGGGGGATTGGCACTGAAGCTTTCTTT.